These T cell receptor beta chains were read from a single sample in a study of blood T cell repertoires in COVID-19. Data came from immunoSEQ multiplex PCR; TCRdb stores just in-frame clones and leaves some out. Among some 50,000 clones listed, around 68% were seen once. Source material: peripheral blood. All receptors come from a woman in her 70s with acute or convalescent COVID-19. Each CDR3 is given with its conserved first and last residue. The D gene is left open where the match is weak. Clone size, where shown, is once, few, many, or a class for clones that have expanded.

clone_size: few
j_call: TRBJ1-1
v_call: TRBV7-9
d_call: -
cdr3_nt: TGTGCCAGCAGCTTAAGAGGCGGGACTGAAGCTTTCTTT
cdr3_aa: CASSLRGGTEAFF

clone_size: few
j_call: TRBJ2-7
v_call: TRBV2
d_call: TRBD2
cdr3_nt: TGTGCCAGCTTGGGAGGGTGGGACGAGCAGTACTTC
cdr3_aa: CASLGGWDEQYF

clone_size: -
j_call: TRBJ1-2
v_call: TRBV27
d_call: -
cdr3_nt: TGTGCCAGCAGTTTAACGAGGGAGTTTGGCTACACCTTC
cdr3_aa: CASSLTREFGYTF

clone_size: -
j_call: TRBJ2-2
v_call: TRBV7-6
d_call: -
cdr3_nt: TGTGCCAGCAGCTCAACTTACAGGGTTACCGGGGAGCTGTTTTTT
cdr3_aa: CASSSTYRVTGELFF

clone_size: -
j_call: TRBJ2-7
v_call: TRBV2
d_call: -
cdr3_nt: TGTGCCAGCAGTCCGGACAGTATCGGCGAGCAGTACTTC
cdr3_aa: CASSPDSIGEQYF

clone_size: once
j_call: TRBJ2-2
v_call: TRBV24-1
d_call: -
cdr3_nt: TGTGCCACTAGAGAAGGGGCGAACACCGGGGAGCTGTTTTTT
cdr3_aa: CATREGANTGELFF

clone_size: few
j_call: TRBJ2-3
v_call: TRBV30
d_call: -
cdr3_nt: TGTGCCTGGATCCCCCAGGGGAGCGGTACGCAGTATTTT
cdr3_aa: CAWIPQGSGTQYF

clone_size: -
j_call: TRBJ2-3
v_call: TRBV11-2
d_call: TRBD2
cdr3_nt: TGTGCCAGCAGCTTTTCGGGACTAGAGGGCACAGATACGCAGTATTTT
cdr3_aa: CASSFSGLEGTDTQYF

clone_size: -
j_call: TRBJ1-1
v_call: TRBV2
d_call: -
cdr3_nt: TGTGCCAGCAGTGAACGCCAGGGAAACACTGAAGCTTTCTTT
cdr3_aa: CASSERQGNTEAFF

clone_size: many
j_call: TRBJ2-2
v_call: TRBV11-2
d_call: TRBD2
cdr3_nt: TGTGCCAGCAGCTTAAGACTAGCGGCTTTAACCGGGGAGCTGTTTTTT
cdr3_aa: CASSLRLAALTGELFF

clone_size: many
j_call: TRBJ2-1
v_call: TRBV7-8
d_call: TRBD2
cdr3_nt: TGTGCCAGCAGCTGGACTAGCGGGCGAGACAATGAGCAGTTCTTC
cdr3_aa: CASSWTSGRDNEQFF

clone_size: -
j_call: TRBJ2-5
v_call: TRBV2
d_call: TRBD1
cdr3_nt: TGTGCCAGCCCCGCTGGGACAGGGGACCAAGAGACCCAGTACTTC
cdr3_aa: CASPAGTGDQETQYF

clone_size: -
j_call: TRBJ2-6
v_call: TRBV10-3
d_call: -
cdr3_nt: TGTGCCATCAGTGAGTCCTCTGGGGGGGCTGATGGGGCCAACGTCCTGACTTTC
cdr3_aa: CAISESSGGADGANVLTF

clone_size: few
j_call: TRBJ2-3
v_call: TRBV7-2
d_call: -
cdr3_nt: TGTGCCAGCAGACCCGGCGACAGGCCTAGCACAGATACGCAGTATTTT
cdr3_aa: CASRPGDRPSTDTQYF

clone_size: -
j_call: TRBJ1-2
v_call: TRBV30
d_call: -
cdr3_nt: TGTGCCTGGAGTGTACAGGGCCCTAACTATGGCTACACCTTC
cdr3_aa: CAWSVQGPNYGYTF

clone_size: -
j_call: TRBJ2-1
v_call: TRBV30
d_call: -
cdr3_nt: TGTGCCTGGAACCCTCAGGGAGGCTGGAATGAGCAGTTCTTC
cdr3_aa: CAWNPQGGWNEQFF

clone_size: -
j_call: TRBJ2-1
v_call: TRBV11-2
d_call: TRBD2
cdr3_nt: TGTGCCAGCAGCCCCAGGATTGCGGGAGGGCCGAGTGAGCAGTTCTTC
cdr3_aa: CASSPRIAGGPSEQFF

clone_size: -
j_call: TRBJ2-2
v_call: TRBV7-9
d_call: -
cdr3_nt: TGTGCCAGCAGCTTTCAAGCAGGGGCTTGGGAGCTGTTTTTT
cdr3_aa: CASSFQAGAWELFF

clone_size: -
j_call: TRBJ1-2
v_call: TRBV10-3
d_call: -
cdr3_nt: TGTGCCATCAGACCCCACTCTGGACAGAACTATGGCTACACCTTC
cdr3_aa: CAIRPHSGQNYGYTF

clone_size: -
j_call: TRBJ2-5
v_call: TRBV18
d_call: -
cdr3_nt: TGTGCCAGCACCGAATCACAGGGCGGGGGAGAGACCCAGTACTTC
cdr3_aa: CASTESQGGGETQYF

clone_size: -
j_call: TRBJ2-1
v_call: TRBV7-2
d_call: TRBD1
cdr3_nt: TGTGCCAGCAGCCCGTGGACAGGGGTCAATGAGCAGTTCTTC
cdr3_aa: CASSPWTGVNEQFF

clone_size: -
j_call: TRBJ2-5
v_call: TRBV24-1
d_call: -
cdr3_nt: TGTGCCACCAGTGACTCCGGAGAAGAGACCCAGTACTTC
cdr3_aa: CATSDSGEETQYF

clone_size: -
j_call: TRBJ2-7
v_call: TRBV9
d_call: TRBD2
cdr3_nt: TGTGCCAGCAGCGCGGGGAGGGGAATACCCCTCGAGCAGTACTTC
cdr3_aa: CASSAGRGIPLEQYF

clone_size: once
j_call: TRBJ1-5
v_call: TRBV10-3
d_call: -
cdr3_nt: TGTGCCATCAACCAGGATAGCAATCAGCCCCAGCATTTT
cdr3_aa: CAINQDSNQPQHF

clone_size: -
j_call: TRBJ1-2
v_call: TRBV7-9
d_call: -
cdr3_nt: TGTGCCAGCAGCCCAGGTTACTCCTATGGCTACACCTTC
cdr3_aa: CASSPGYSYGYTF

clone_size: -
j_call: TRBJ2-3
v_call: TRBV7-3
d_call: -
cdr3_nt: TGTGCCAGCAGCTCGGGACTCGACACAGATACGCAGTATTTT
cdr3_aa: CASSSGLDTDTQYF

clone_size: few
j_call: TRBJ2-3
v_call: TRBV3-1/TRBV3-2
d_call: -
cdr3_nt: TGTGCCAGCAGCCAGGGCTACACAGATACGCAGTATTTT
cdr3_aa: CASSQGYTDTQYF

clone_size: few
j_call: TRBJ2-3
v_call: TRBV6-4
d_call: -
cdr3_nt: TGTGCCAGCAGTTTCAGACTTTGGACAGATACGCAGTATTTT
cdr3_aa: CASSFRLWTDTQYF

clone_size: -
j_call: TRBJ1-3
v_call: TRBV11-3
d_call: -
cdr3_nt: TGTGCCAGCAGACAAGACGTAGCAATTTACTCTGGAAACACCATATATTTT
cdr3_aa: CASRQDVAIYSGNTIYF

clone_size: -
j_call: TRBJ2-3
v_call: TRBV18
d_call: TRBD1
cdr3_nt: TGTGCCAGCTCAGGACAGGGGGGAGATACGCAGTATTTT
cdr3_aa: CASSGQGGDTQYF

clone_size: -
j_call: TRBJ2-5
v_call: TRBV4-1
d_call: TRBD1
cdr3_nt: TGCGCCAGCAGCCAACCTCCGGGACAGGGTATAGAGACCCAGTACTTC
cdr3_aa: CASSQPPGQGIETQYF

clone_size: once
j_call: TRBJ2-7
v_call: TRBV2
d_call: TRBD1
cdr3_nt: TGTGCCAGCAGGCTGGGACAGGGCGGCTCCTACGAGCAGTACTTC
cdr3_aa: CASRLGQGGSYEQYF